This T cell receptor (beta chain) was found in a study of CD4 and CD8 cells across lung adenocarcinoma regions. TCRdb passed the PCR reads through MiXCR, listing each CDR3 protein once. Here the sample spans several thousand distinct CDR3 sequences, under 60% being singletons. The patients had localized lung adenocarcinoma, a non-small cell subtype. This clonotype was seen at least ten times. The sequenced material came from CD8+ T cells from the center of a lung tumor. This TCR was sampled from a male donor with lung adenocarcinoma. The CD4 and CD8 labels of this study may be unreliable.

This CDR3 is CASNGGPNTDTQYF. The CDR3 bases are TGTGCCAGCAATGGGGGCCCGAACACAGATACGCAGTATTTT. This chain connects TRBV6-1 to TRBJ2-3; possible D gene TRBD1, 6 bases. V was trimmed by 7 bases and J by 2 bases, leaving 13 bases between them. The CDR3 spans 14 residues. From germline, CDR1 is MNHNS and CDR2 SASEGT.